Listed below are T cell receptor beta chains from one sample, sequenced in a study of CD8 T cells in Susac syndrome. One entry per CDR3 protein, called by TCRdb with MiXCR from the immunoSEQ multiplex PCR reads. The sample lists under 80,000 distinct CDR3 sequences; roughly 91% were seen once. The sequencing input was CD4+ T cells from PBMCs. Every receptor here comes from a human donor with Susac syndrome. CDR3s include the opening cysteine and the closing phenylalanine or tryptophan. The D gene is left open where the match is weak. Expanded clones are given a class, and other clones once, few, many or no size at all.

>NA|TRBJ2-1|NA|TRBV18
TGTGCCAGCTCACCGGGGCTGGGGGGGCCCAATGAGCAGTTCTTC
CASSPGLGGPNEQFF
>TRBD1|TRBJ1-5|NA|TRBV19
TGTGCCAGCCGACAGGGTGGAAGTCAGCCCCAGCATTTT
CASRQGGSQPQHF
>TRBD1|TRBJ1-2|NA|TRBV29-1
TGCAGCGTGGGACAGGGGCATGGCTACACCTTC
CSVGQGHGYTF
>TRBD2|TRBJ2-7|NA|TRBV7-2
TGTGCCAGCAGCTTCTTAGCGGGGGCGACCTACGAGCAGTACTTC
CASSFLAGATYEQYF
>TRBD2|TRBJ2-5|NA|TRBV9
TGTGCCAGCAGCGTAGGTCTGACTAGCGGGGAGAAAGAGACCCAGTACTTC
CASSVGLTSGEKETQYF
>NA|TRBJ1-5|NA|TRBV7-9
TGTGCCAGCAGCTTAGAGGCAGGAGGATTTGATAATCAGCCCCAGCATTTT
CASSLEAGGFDNQPQHF
>TRBD2|TRBJ2-7|NA|TRBV7-2
TGTGCCAGCAGTCTCAGCGGGGGTGTATCCTACGAGCAGTACTTC
CASSLSGGVSYEQYF
>NA|TRBJ2-7|NA|TRBV7-2
TGTGCCAGCAGCTTAGTCGGGAGCTCCTACGAGCAGTACTTC
CASSLVGSSYEQYF
>TRBD1|TRBJ2-7|NA|TRBV29-1
TGCAGCGTAAGACACTCTCCCGGGACAGGGATATACGAGCAGTACTTC
CSVRHSPGTGIYEQYF
>TRBD1|TRBJ2-1|once|TRBV5-4
TGTGCCAGCAGCTTGGAATCCAGGGGGCTTAATGAGCAGTTCTTC
CASSLESRGLNEQFF
>TRBD1|TRBJ2-3|once|TRBV5-1
TGCGCCAGCAGCTTGGAGAGGGACAGTTTGGCGCAGTATTTT
CASSLERDSLAQYF
>NA|TRBJ1-2|NA|TRBV7-9
TGTGCCAGCAGCTTAGGCCGGGGCTCTAACTATGGCTACACCTTC
CASSLGRGSNYGYTF
>TRBD1|TRBJ2-1|NA|TRBV5-1
TGCGCCAGCAGCTCCGGACAGGGAACCTATGAGCAGTTCTTC
CASSSGQGTYEQFF
>TRBD2|TRBJ2-1|once|TRBV14
TGTGCCAGCAGCCCGGGTCTCTCGGGACTAGCGGGAGGGCTCTCCTACAATGAGCAGTTCTTC
CASSPGLSGLAGGLSYNEQFF
>NA|TRBJ1-5|NA|TRBV27
TGTGCCAGCATGAGACTCACTCCCTCATCTAGCAATCAGCCCCAGCATTTT
CASMRLTPSSSNQPQHF
>NA|TRBJ1-1|NA|TRBV5-5
TGTGCCAGCAGCGCATCAGGTTTGAACACTGAAGCTTTCTTT
CASSASGLNTEAFF
>NA|TRBJ1-5|NA|TRBV6-6
TGTGCCAGCAGGACCGTCCAGGGAGAGAGCAATCAGCCCCAGCATTTT
CASRTVQGESNQPQHF
>NA|TRBJ1-2|NA|TRBV6-2/TRBV6-3
TGTGCCAGCAGACCCACCGGGACAAGCTATGGCTACACCTTC
CASRPTGTSYGYTF
>NA|TRBJ2-1|NA|TRBV30
TGTGCCTGGTTGAGCCGGGCCTCATACAATGAGCAGTTCTTC
CAWLSRASYNEQFF
>NA|TRBJ2-2|NA|TRBV20-1
TGCAGTGCCAGCTCGGGCGGTGCACATGGGGAGCTGTTTTTT
CSASSGGAHGELFF
>NA|TRBJ2-5|NA|TRBV7-6
TGTGCCAGCAGCTTAGTGCAGGGATTAGAGACCCAGTACTTC
CASSLVQGLETQYF
>NA|TRBJ1-6|NA|TRBV12-3/TRBV12-4
TGTGCCAGCAGTTTAGGTACCACCGGCACACCCCTCCACTTT
CASSLGTTGTPLHF
>NA|TRBJ2-5|NA|TRBV29-1
TGCAGCGTGGTGACTCGAGGGGGAGAGACCCAGTACTTC
CSVVTRGGETQYF
>TRBD1|TRBJ1-1|NA|TRBV28
TGTGCCAGTCACCCGGGACAGTGGAGACCTGAAGCTTTCTTT
CASHPGQWRPEAFF
>NA|TRBJ1-2|NA|TRBV7-6
TGTGCCAGCAGCCCACAACCGCAAAACTATGGCTACACCTTC
CASSPQPQNYGYTF
>NA|TRBJ2-3|NA|TRBV7-8
TGTGCCAGCAGCTTAGGGGAATGGTCTGCAGGGGCAGATACGCAGTATTTT
CASSLGEWSAGADTQYF
>NA|TRBJ2-1|few|TRBV6-2/TRBV6-3
TGTGCCAGCAGTTCAGGGTCCATGGAAAATGAGCAGTTCTTC
CASSSGSMENEQFF
>TRBD2|TRBJ2-7|NA|TRBV12-3/TRBV12-4
TGTGCCAGCAGTCCGACCAAGGGCGGCGGGGGGCTAAACTACGAGCAGTACTTC
CASSPTKGGGGLNYEQYF
>TRBD1|TRBJ1-4|NA|TRBV3-1
TGTGCCAGCAGCCAGACAGGGGGAAGCGAAAAACTGTTTTTT
CASSQTGGSEKLFF
>NA|TRBJ1-1|NA|TRBV30
TGTGCCTGGAATAGACAGCGCTGGGGCACTGAAGCTTTCTTT
CAWNRQRWGTEAFF
>NA|TRBJ1-5|NA|TRBV30
TGTGCCTCCTCATCCGACAGGAATCAGCCCCAGCATTTT
CASSSDRNQPQHF
>TRBD2|TRBJ2-7|few|TRBV6-1
TGTGCCAGCAGCCGGACTAGCGGGAGTGAGCAGTACTTC
CASSRTSGSEQYF
>NA|TRBJ2-1|few|TRBV14
TGTGCCAGCAGCCAAGCAGGGGTTCGGGTTGCTGAGCAGTTCTTC
CASSQAGVRVAEQFF
>TRBD1|TRBJ1-2|NA|TRBV6-5
TGTGCCAGCAGTTACACGCCCGGGACAGGGTATGGCTACACCTTC
CASSYTPGTGYGYTF
>NA|TRBJ1-2|NA|TRBV29-1
TGCAGCGTTGAACCGGGGGCGAGAGGCGGCTACACCTTC
CSVEPGARGGYTF
>TRBD1|TRBJ1-2|NA|TRBV15
TGTGCCACCAGCGCCCGGACAGGTCAGGGCTACACCTTC
CATSARTGQGYTF
>TRBD2|TRBJ2-7|NA|TRBV20-1
TGCAGTGCTAGAGATTGGGGACTACCCACCGAGCAGTACTTC
CSARDWGLPTEQYF
>TRBD1|TRBJ1-1|NA|TRBV28
TGTGCCAGCATCGGGACAGCCGGCCCCTCTGAAGCTTTCTTT
CASIGTAGPSEAFF
>TRBD2|TRBJ2-7|NA|TRBV20-1
TGCAGTGCTAGAGATCCAGCTAGCGGGATGTACGAGCAGTACTTC
CSARDPASGMYEQYF
>TRBD1|TRBJ2-7|few|TRBV7-9
TGTGCCAGCAGCTTGGGACAGGGGCTTCCCTACGAGCAGTACTTC
CASSLGQGLPYEQYF
>TRBD1|TRBJ1-2|NA|TRBV5-6
TGTGCCAGCAGCTGGGAAGACAGGGGTGTCTATGGCTACACCTTC
CASSWEDRGVYGYTF
>TRBD1|TRBJ2-5|NA|TRBV20-1
TGCAGTGCTAGAAGGGACAGGGGATTCGAGACCCAGTACTTC
CSARRDRGFETQYF
>NA|TRBJ2-3|NA|TRBV21-1
TGTGCCAGCCGGGACCGCACGAGAGATACGCAGTATTTT
CASRDRTRDTQYF
>TRBD1|TRBJ1-1|NA|TRBV19
TGTGCCAGTAGGACAGGGCCCATGAACACTGAAGCTTTCTTT
CASRTGPMNTEAFF
>NA|TRBJ2-3|few|TRBV30
TGTGCCGGGTCAACAGATACGCAGTATTTT
CAGSTDTQYF
>TRBD2|TRBJ2-5|NA|TRBV7-8
TGTGCCAGCAGCTTCCCCGGGACTAGAACTTCTGTTCAGGAGACCCAGTACTTC
CASSFPGTRTSVQETQYF
>NA|TRBJ2-7|NA|TRBV4-2
TGTGCCAGCAGCCAAGATCAATCCTCCTACGAGCAGTACTTC
CASSQDQSSYEQYF
>NA|TRBJ2-7|few|TRBV12-3/TRBV12-4
TGTGCCAGCCTCCCGCCGGGGGCGCGACGATCCTACGAGCAGTACTTC
CASLPPGARRSYEQYF
>TRBD1|TRBJ1-5|NA|TRBV12-3/TRBV12-4
TGTGCCAGCAGTCCTACCACAGGGGTGGGCAATCAGCCCCAGCATTTT
CASSPTTGVGNQPQHF
>NA|TRBJ2-1|NA|TRBV2
TGTGCCAGCATTATGACATCCTACAATGAGCAGTTCTTC
CASIMTSYNEQFF
>NA|TRBJ2-2|NA|TRBV3-1
TGTGCCAGCAGCCAAGAGCAGGGAAGGGGCACCGGGGAGCTGTTTTTT
CASSQEQGRGTGELFF
>TRBD2|TRBJ2-1|NA|TRBV5-1
TGCGCCAGCCTTGGGACTAGCGGGGGGTATAATGAGCAGTTCTTC
CASLGTSGGYNEQFF
>NA|TRBJ1-1|NA|TRBV11-2
TGTGCCAGCAGCCCTGGGACGTGGAGTCCTGAAGCTTTCTTT
CASSPGTWSPEAFF